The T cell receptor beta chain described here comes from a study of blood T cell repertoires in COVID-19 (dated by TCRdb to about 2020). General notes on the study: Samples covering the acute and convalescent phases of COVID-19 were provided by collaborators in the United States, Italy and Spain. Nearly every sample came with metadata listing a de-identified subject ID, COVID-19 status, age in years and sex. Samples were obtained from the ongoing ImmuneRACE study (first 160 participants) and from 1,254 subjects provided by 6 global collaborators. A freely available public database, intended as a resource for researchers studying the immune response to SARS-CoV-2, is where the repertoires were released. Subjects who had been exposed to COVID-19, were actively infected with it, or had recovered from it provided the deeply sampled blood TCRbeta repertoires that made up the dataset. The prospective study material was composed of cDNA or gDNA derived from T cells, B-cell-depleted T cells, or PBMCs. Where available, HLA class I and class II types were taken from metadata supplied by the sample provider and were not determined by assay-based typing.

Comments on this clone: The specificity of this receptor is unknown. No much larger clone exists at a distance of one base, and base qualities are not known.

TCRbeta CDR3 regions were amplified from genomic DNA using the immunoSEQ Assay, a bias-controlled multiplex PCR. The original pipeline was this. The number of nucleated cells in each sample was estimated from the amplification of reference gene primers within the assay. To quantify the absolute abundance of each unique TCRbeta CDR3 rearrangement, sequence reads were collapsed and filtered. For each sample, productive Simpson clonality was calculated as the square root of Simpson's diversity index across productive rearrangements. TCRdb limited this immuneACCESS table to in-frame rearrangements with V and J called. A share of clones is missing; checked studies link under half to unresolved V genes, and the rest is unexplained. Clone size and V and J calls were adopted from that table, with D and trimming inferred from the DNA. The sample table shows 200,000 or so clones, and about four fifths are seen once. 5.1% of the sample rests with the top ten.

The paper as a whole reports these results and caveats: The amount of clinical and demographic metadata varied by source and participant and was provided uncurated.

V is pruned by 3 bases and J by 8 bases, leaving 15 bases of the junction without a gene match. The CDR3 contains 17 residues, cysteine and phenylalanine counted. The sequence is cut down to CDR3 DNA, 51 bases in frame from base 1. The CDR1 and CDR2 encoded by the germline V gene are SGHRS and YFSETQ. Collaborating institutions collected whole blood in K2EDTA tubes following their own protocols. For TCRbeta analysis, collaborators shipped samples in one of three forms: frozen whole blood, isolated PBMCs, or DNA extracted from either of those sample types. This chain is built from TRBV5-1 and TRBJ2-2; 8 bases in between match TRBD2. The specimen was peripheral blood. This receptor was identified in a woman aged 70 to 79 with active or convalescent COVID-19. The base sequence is TGCGCCAGCAGCTCTGGTGGGCTAGCGGGCCTAGGAGGGGAGCTGTTTTTT. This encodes CASSSGGLAGLGGELFF.